This T cell receptor (beta chain) appears in the sequencing data of a study of blood T cell repertoires in COVID-19. Study summary: Material from acute and convalescent COVID-19 was sourced from the United States, Italy and Spain. PBMCs, B-cell-depleted T cells, or T cells provided the cDNA or gDNA that made up the material.

The V segment lost 3 bases and the J segment 4 bases; nucleotides outside the gene matches: 4. The CDR3 runs 14 residues. Germline V gene sequence: CDR1 DFQATT, CDR2 SNEGSKA (reference sequence). Under the authors' procedure: Scientists estimated how many nucleated cells there were by amplifying reference gene primers. The table came from immunoSEQ multiplex PCR; TCRdb's copy has only in-frame clones and leaves some out. Clone size and the V and J calls come from that table; the DNA yielded D and trimming. Of 150,000 to 200,000 clones listed, around 89% are singletons. The TCR was taken from a human donor in a cohort sampled during active COVID-19. Sequences were obtained from peripheral blood. The chain is built from TRBV20-1 and TRBJ1-2; 11 bases are shared with TRBD1. CDR3 region: CSASGTGGGYGYTF. The CDR3, as DNA: TGCAGTGCTAGTGGGACAGGGGGAGGCTATGGCTACACCTTC.